This entry lists 20 T cell receptor beta chains sequenced from one sample in a study of blood T cell repertoires in COVID-19. Clones were read by immunoSEQ multiplex PCR, and TCRdb kept only the in-frame ones, dropping some. The top ten hold 1% to 1.5% of the sample, which has some 380,000 clones, 80% to 90% seen once. The sample taken for sequencing was PBMCs or T cells enriched from blood (not recorded which). These receptors all come from a man younger than 40 who had recovered from COVID-19.

The V and J genes are TRBV18 and TRBJ2-7, with 9 bases lining up with TRBD1. The V segment lost 3 bases and the J segment 0 bases; nucleotides outside the gene matches: 6. There are 16 residues in the CDR3. Germline values: CDR1 KGHSH, CDR2 LQKENI. CDR3 sequence (DNA): TGTGCCAGCTCACCGATTGGGACAGGGCTCTCCTACGAGCAGTACTTC. Translated, it gives CASSPIGTGLSYEQYF.

This clone was seen only a few times. J is TRBJ1-1 and V is TRBV19; the D is unclear. The CDR3 runs 15 residues. V dropped 5 bases and J dropped 1 base, with 14 bases sitting between them. CDR1 is LNHDA, CDR2 SQIVND, per germline (reference sequence). The CDR3 loop is CASSPQPAGNTEAFF. In DNA, the CDR3 is TGTGCCAGTAGTCCGCAGCCTGCGGGGAACACTGAAGCTTTCTTT.

Comments on this clone: The same CDR3 arises from other DNA sequences in this sample as well. This rearrangement joins TRBV12-3 or TRBV12-4 to TRBJ1-2, with TRBD1 matching over 8 bases. The V segment lost 3 bases and the J segment 8 bases; nucleotides outside the gene matches: 2. This CDR3 contains 12 residues. CDR3 bases: TGTGCCAGCAGTTTGCGGGACAGGGGCTACACCTTC. Protein: CASSLRDRGYTF.

The chain links TRBV4-1 to TRBJ1-1; D is perhaps TRBD1 (5 bases). The V end lost 0 bases, the J end lost 0 bases, and 14 bases lay between the germline ends. Germline assignment: CDR1 MGHRA and CDR2 YSYEKL. CDR3 length: 17 amino acids. CDR3 sequence reads: CASSQDWTGGMNTEAFF. The CDR3 nucleotides are TGCGCCAGCAGCCAAGACTGGACGGGGGGAATGAACACTGAAGCTTTCTTT.

The chain joins TRBV2 to TRBJ1-3; a possible D gene is TRBD1 (6 bases). The CDR3 loop spans 14 amino acids. In germline, CDR1 is SNHLY, CDR2 FYNNEI. Trimming pared 5 bases from V and 3 bases from J, leaving 11 bases between. This CDR3 is CASSLKDSGNTIYF. The CDR3 coding sequence is TGTGCCAGCAGTTTAAAGGACAGTGGAAACACCATATATTTT.

The chain links TRBV19 to TRBJ1-6; D is ambiguous. The CDR3 covers 16 residues. Trimming left V 7 bases short and J 9 bases short, with 22 bases between. The germline gives CDR1 LNHDA, CDR2 SQIVND (reference sequence). In nucleotides, the CDR3 is TGTGCCAGTAAAGGGATGGCGAACTTCGGAGGTTCACCCCTCCACTTT. Translating gives CASKGMANFGGSPLHF.

The V call is TRBV7-9, the J call TRBJ1-5; 7 bases match TRBD1. Germline V gene lookup returns CDR1 SEHNR and CDR2 FQNEAQ (reference sequence). CDR3 length: 15 amino acids. With 5 bases clipped from V and 8 bases from J, the junction kept 12 bases outside the gene matches. The CDR3 DNA follows: TGTGCCAGCAGCACAGGGGCTCAGGGGCCGGAGCCCCAGCATTTT. This codes for CASSTGAQGPEPQHF. Based on the CDR3 plus reference TRBV7-9 and TRBJ1-5, the full variable domain is DTGVSQNPRHKITKRGQNVTFRCDPISEHNRLYWYRQTLGQGPEFLTYFQNEAQLEKSRLLSDRFSAERPKGSFSTLEIQRTEQGDSAMYLCASSTGAQGPEPQHFGDGTRLSIL.

The chain links TRBV9 to TRBJ1-1; 9 bases match TRBD1. The J segment lost 7 bases and the V segment lost 4 bases, leaving 5 bases of the junction unmatched. The CDR3 is made up of 13 amino acids. Germline CDR1 reads SGDLS; CDR2 reads YYNGEE. The CDR3, as DNA: TGTGCCAGCAGCCTTCGACAGGGGGTTGAAGCTTTCTTT. Translation gives CASSLRQGVEAFF.

This chain connects TRBV12-3 or TRBV12-4 to TRBJ1-5, with D maybe TRBD1 (5 bases). The CDR3 is 13 residues long. Trimming cost V 5 bases and J 6 bases, with 11 bases left between them. Here the CDR3 reads CASSRSRGQPQHF. CDR3 sequence (DNA): TGTGCCAGCAGTCGCTCTAGGGGTCAGCCCCAGCATTTT.

The CDR3 region is CASSPGTGRYNEQFF. The DNA for the CDR3 is TGTGCCAGCAGCCCCGGGACAGGGCGGTACAATGAGCAGTTCTTC. This sequence joins TRBV27 and TRBJ2-1; 9 nucleotides align to TRBD1. After removal of 6 bases from V and 4 bases from J, the junction contained 7 bases not matched to a gene. Germline V lookup: CDR1 MNHEY, CDR2 SMNVEV (reference sequence). The CDR3 contains 15 residues.

The chain combines TRBV2 with TRBJ1-2, with D perhaps TRBD1 (5 bases). Trimming pared 11 bases from V and 4 bases from J, leaving 14 bases between. Germline lookup yields CDR1 SNHLY and CDR2 FYNNEI. The CDR3 spans 12 residues. The CDR3 DNA follows: TGTGCCGGAGGGGAAAATAGCTATGGCTACACCTTC. It translates to CAGGENSYGYTF.

This chain links TRBV19 with TRBJ2-1, with 11 bases matching TRBD1. Germline V gives CDR1 LNHDA, CDR2 SQIVND (reference sequence). The V and J ends lost 8 bases and 9 bases, in that order; junction bases with no gene match: 6. The CDR3 runs 13 residues. CDR3 DNA: TGTGCCAGTTGGGGACAGGGGGGAGGTGAGCAGTTCTTC. The encoded protein is CASWGQGGGEQFF. The full variable domain, its missing parts supplied by reference TRBV19 and TRBJ2-1, is DGGITQSPKYLFRKEGQNVTLSCEQNLNHDAMYWYRQDPGQGLRLIYYSQIVNDFQKGDIAEGYSVSREKKESFPLTVTSAQKNPTAFYLCASWGQGGGEQFFGPGTRLTVL.

The rearrangement uses TRBV19 and TRBJ2-1, with 11 bases matching TRBD2. Looked up from germline, CDR1 is LNHDA and CDR2 is SQIVND (reference sequence). The CDR3 covers 17 residues. V lost 4 bases to trimming and J lost 4 bases; unmatched junction nucleotides: 9. In nucleotides, the CDR3 is TGTGCCAGTAGTAGCGCTAGCGGGGGGCCCAATTACAATGAGCAGTTCTTC. Its protein is CASSSASGGPNYNEQFF.

V is TRBV27 and J is TRBJ1-4; 12 bases are a match to TRBD1. Germline V lookup: CDR1 MNHEY, CDR2 SMNVEV (reference sequence). The V gene end was trimmed by 6 bases and the J gene end by 7 bases; junction bases not matched to a gene: 9. This CDR3 is 16 amino acids long. The CDR3 nucleotides read TGTGCCAGCAGCCACATCCGGGACAGGGGGCTTGAAAAACTGTTTTTT. The encoded protein is CASSHIRDRGLEKLFF.

J is TRBJ1-2 and V is TRBV10-3, with a weak D call TRBD1 (5 bases). The V gene's germline CDR1 is ENHRY and CDR2 SYGVKD. V shed 6 bases and J shed 3 bases, with 11 bases lying between them. The CDR3 contains 13 residues. DNA for the CDR3: TGTGCCATCAGGGTGGGGACTGACTATGGCTACACCTTC. Translating gives CAIRVGTDYGYTF.

The CDR3 nucleotides are TGTGCCAGCAGTCAGAAATCCGGGACAGCCTATGGCTACACCTTC. Its translation: CASSQKSGTAYGYTF. This chain uses TRBV13 with TRBJ1-2, with 7 bases matching TRBD1. Germline V gene sequence: CDR1 PRHDT, CDR2 FYEKMQ (reference sequence). The CDR3 has 15 amino acids. Unmatched junction bases numbered 11, after V lost 6 bases and J lost 4 bases.

CDR3 protein: CASSFGQGGGVSGEKLFF. The CDR3 bases are TGTGCCAGCAGCTTCGGACAGGGGGGAGGAGTAAGTGGTGAAAAACTGTTTTTT. The chain couples TRBV7-9 to TRBJ1-4; 10 bases fit TRBD1. The CDR3 is made up of 18 amino acids. V was pared by 3 bases and J by 7 bases, with 14 bases of the junction left unmatched. Germline CDR1 is SEHNR and CDR2 is FQNEAQ (reference sequence). Drawing the rest from reference TRBV7-9 and TRBJ1-4, the complete variable domain is DTGVSQNPRHKITKRGQNVTFRCDPISEHNRLYWYRQTLGQGPEFLTYFQNEAQLEKSRLLSDRFSAERPKGSFSTLEIQRTEQGDSAMYLCASSFGQGGGVSGEKLFFGSGTQLSVL.

This clone was recorded once. The chain uses TRBV5-1 and TRBJ1-2; D perhaps matches TRBD1 (6 bases). From germline, CDR1 is SGHRS and CDR2 YFSETQ. V lost 0 bases and J 2 bases, leaving 14 bases between the germline ends. The CDR3 loop spans 16 amino acids. The CDR3 loop reads CASSLVGAGANYGYTF. Written as DNA, the CDR3 is TGCGCCAGCAGCTTGGTCGGGGCAGGGGCGAACTATGGCTACACCTTC.

The chain joins TRBV20-1 to TRBJ2-1, with 7 bases that match TRBD2. Germline CDR1 reads DFQATT; CDR2 reads SNEGSKA (reference sequence). J gave up 10 bases and V 3 bases, and 3 bases lay outside the gene matches. CDR3 length equals 11 residues. DNA of the CDR3: TGCAGTGCTAGTGAACTAGCGGAGCAGTTCTTC. Its protein is CSASELAEQFF.

The count of this clone is one. The rearrangement links TRBV2 to TRBJ1-6, with D possibly TRBD1 on 5 matching bases. Per the germline V gene, CDR1 is SNHLY and CDR2 is FYNNEI. Deletions cut 8 bases from V and 7 bases from J, with 21 bases between. The length of the CDR3 is 16 residues. The CDR3 region is CASDGGLGGPNSPLHF. Written as DNA, the CDR3 is TGTGCCAGCGACGGGGGATTGGGAGGGCCAAATTCACCCCTCCACTTT.